The rows below give T cell receptor beta chains drawn from one sample of a study of control samples from healthy donors and cancer patients. TCRdb's table, derived via immunoSEQ multiplex PCR, lists solely in-frame clones and lacks some. The repertoire has some 97,000 clones, about 90% of them found once; the top ten carry under 20%. The sample taken for sequencing was blood. These receptors were obtained from a woman aged 45-65 years in good health. Each CDR3 is given with its conserved first and last residue. A D gene is named only where the DNA matches it firmly. Expanded clones are given a class, and other clones once, few, many or no size at all.

j_call clone_size cdr3_length v_call d_call cdr3_aa cdr3_nt
TRBJ1-2 NA 14 TRBV11-3 TRBD1 CASSQGGDGIGYTF TGTGCCAGCAGCCAGGGGGGTGATGGTATTGGCTACACCTTC
TRBJ1-5 NA 18 TRBV6-2/TRBV6-3 NA CASSLRAPGSYSNQPQHF TGTGCCAGCAGTCTCAGGGCCCCCGGGTCATATAGCAATCAGCCCCAGCATTTT
TRBJ1-1 NA 15 TRBV18 NA CASSPTQGMNTEAFF TGTGCCAGCTCACCGACGCAGGGTATGAACACTGAAGCTTTCTTT
TRBJ1-6 NA 14 TRBV28 TRBD1 CASSETGGGSPLHF TGTGCCAGCAGTGAAACAGGGGGTGGTTCACCCCTCCACTTT
TRBJ2-5 NA 13 TRBV7-9 NA CASSLVILETQYF TGTGCCAGCAGCTTAGTAATTTTGGAGACCCAGTACTTC
TRBJ1-6 NA 18 TRBV11-2 NA CASSPRAGPFSYNSPLHF TGTGCCAGCTCCCCTCGGGCGGGGCCCTTCTCCTATAATTCACCCCTCCACTTT
TRBJ2-7 NA 12 TRBV28 NA CASSKQGYEQYF TGTGCCAGCAGCAAACAGGGCTACGAGCAGTACTTC
TRBJ1-2 NA 16 TRBV4-1 NA CASSQGGGPLNYGYTF TGCGCCAGCAGCCAAGGAGGGGGGCCTTTAAACTATGGCTACACCTTC
TRBJ2-3 NA 16 TRBV5-4 NA CASSLAIGLPGDTQYF TGTGCCAGCAGCTTGGCGATAGGCCTCCCGGGCGATACGCAGTATTTT
TRBJ1-2 NA 14 TRBV18 NA CASSPSLPGDGYTF TGTGCCAGCTCACCATCCCTACCGGGGGATGGCTACACCTTC
TRBJ2-2 NA 16 TRBV5-1 NA CASGKNPGANTGELFF TGCGCCAGCGGCAAAAATCCCGGGGCAAACACCGGGGAGCTGTTTTTT
TRBJ2-3 NA 16 TRBV11-2 TRBD2 CASSPPKAGRSDTQYF TGTGCCAGCAGCCCCCCCAAAGCGGGAAGGTCGGATACGCAGTATTTT
TRBJ2-1 NA 15 TRBV13 NA CASSLEGSSYNEQFF TGTGCCAGCAGCTTAGAAGGGAGCTCCTACAATGAGCAGTTCTTC
TRBJ1-2 few 14 TRBV14 NA CASSPRLPNHGYTF TGTGCCAGCAGTCCAAGGTTGCCAAATCATGGCTACACCTTC
TRBJ2-3 NA 15 TRBV5-4 NA CASSSGNRVWDTQYF TGTGCCAGCAGCTCCGGAAACAGGGTCTGGGATACGCAGTATTTT
TRBJ2-2 NA 16 TRBV7-9 TRBD2 CASSAGLAGNTGELFF TGTGCCAGCAGCGCCGGACTAGCGGGGAACACCGGGGAGCTGTTTTTT
TRBJ1-2 NA 13 TRBV5-1 NA CASSPGPSGGYTF TGCGCCAGCAGCCCGGGACCGTCGGGGGGCTACACCTTC
TRBJ2-3 NA 14 TRBV5-1 NA CATWDESSTDTQYF TGCGCCACCTGGGACGAATCTAGCACAGATACGCAGTATTTT
TRBJ1-1 NA 17 TRBV3-1/TRBV3-2 NA CASSQAFSWTGNTEAFF TGTGCCAGCAGCCAAGCTTTTAGTTGGACGGGGAACACTGAAGCTTTCTTT
TRBJ1-1 NA 14 TRBV19 NA CASSMAGLNTEAFF TGTGCCAGTAGTATGGCGGGTTTGAACACTGAAGCTTTCTTT
TRBJ2-6 NA 12 TRBV11-2 NA CASESGANVLTF TGTGCCTCCGAGTCTGGGGCCAACGTCCTGACTTTC
TRBJ2-4 NA 17 TRBV18 NA CASSPPLQASAKNIQYF TGTGCCAGCTCACCACCCCTTCAAGCTTCAGCCAAAAACATTCAGTACTTC
TRBJ2-1 NA 17 TRBV7-9 NA CASSYGGRKGLYNEQFF TGTGCCAGCAGCTACGGGGGGCGCAAAGGCCTATACAATGAGCAGTTCTTC
TRBJ1-2 NA 11 TRBV2 NA CASGDNYGYTF TGTGCCAGCGGGGACAACTATGGCTACACCTTC
TRBJ2-1 NA 13 TRBV19 NA CASSTTLANEQFF TGTGCCAGTAGTACCACACTAGCCAATGAGCAGTTCTTC
TRBJ1-5 NA 15 TRBV4-1 NA CASSQAREYNQPQHF TGCGCCAGCAGCCAAGCCAGGGAGTACAATCAGCCCCAGCATTTT
TRBJ2-3 NA 12 TRBV27 NA CASSLSRDTQYF TGTGCCAGCAGTTTATCGAGAGATACGCAGTATTTT
TRBJ1-1 NA 13 TRBV4-1 NA CASSPPSGTEAFF TGCGCCAGCAGCCCTCCGTCGGGGACTGAAGCTTTCTTT
TRBJ2-1 NA 14 TRBV6-5 NA CASSSGRESSEQFF TGTGCCAGCAGTTCGGGCAGGGAGAGCTCTGAGCAGTTCTTC
TRBJ2-5 NA 16 TRBV6-5 TRBD2 CASSYAGTSSQETQYF TGTGCCAGCAGTTACGCCGGGACTAGTAGCCAAGAGACCCAGTACTTC
TRBJ1-2 NA 14 TRBV5-1 NA CASSPGGGSYGYTF TGCGCCAGCAGCCCGGGGGGGGGTAGCTATGGCTACACCTTC
TRBJ2-1 NA 15 TRBV7-8 NA CASSRPGSSYNEQFF TGTGCCAGCAGCCGGCCGGGAAGCTCCTACAATGAGCAGTTCTTC
TRBJ2-7 once 14 TRBV6-6 NA CASSYNRASYEQYF TGTGCCAGCAGTTACAACAGGGCATCCTACGAGCAGTACTTC
TRBJ2-7 NA 14 TRBV4-1 NA CASSQGTPAYEQYF TGCGCCAGCAGCCAGGGGACGCCGGCCTACGAGCAGTACTTC
TRBJ1-2 NA 13 TRBV12-3/TRBV12-4 NA CASSPDGDYGYTF TGTGCCAGCAGTCCCGACGGGGACTATGGCTACACCTTC
TRBJ1-2 NA 12 TRBV10-2 NA CASSDHNYGYTF TGCGCCAGCAGTGACCACAACTATGGCTACACCTTC
TRBJ1-3 few 16 TRBV25-1 NA CASSGFDVLTGNTIYF TGTGCCAGCAGTGGTTTTGATGTTCTAACTGGAAACACCATATATTTT
TRBJ2-6 NA 19 TRBV12-5 TRBD2 CASGPRTSGISSGANVLTF TGTGCTAGTGGTCCGAGGACTAGCGGAATAAGCTCTGGGGCCAACGTCCTGACTTTC
TRBJ1-1 NA 14 TRBV27 NA CASGRVGMNTEAFF TGTGCCAGCGGACGGGTTGGGATGAACACTGAAGCTTTCTTT
TRBJ1-4 NA 15 TRBV27 NA CASTDSAGIREKLFF TGTGCCAGCACCGACTCAGCAGGGATTCGGGAAAAACTGTTTTTT
TRBJ2-1 once 18 TRBV10-3 TRBD2 CAISGLAGARSSYNEQFF TGTGCCATCAGTGGTCTAGCGGGGGCCCGAAGCTCCTACAATGAGCAGTTCTTC
TRBJ2-1 NA 14 TRBV15 NA CATRRAGASNEQFF TGTGCCACTAGGCGTGCGGGGGCTTCAAATGAGCAGTTCTTC
TRBJ2-1 NA 12 TRBV6-2/TRBV6-3 NA CASSYGVHEQFF TGTGCCAGCAGTTACGGCGTTCATGAGCAGTTCTTC
TRBJ1-5 NA 14 TRBV6-5 TRBD1 CASRDRWGGQPQHF TGTGCCAGCAGGGACAGGTGGGGTGGTCAGCCCCAGCATTTT
TRBJ1-6 NA 14 TRBV19 NA CASASSSYNSPLHF TGTGCCAGTGCGTCGAGCTCCTATAATTCACCCCTCCACTTT
TRBJ2-2 NA 14 TRBV18 NA CASSPYGNTGELFF TGTGCCAGCTCACCATACGGGAACACCGGGGAGCTGTTTTTT
TRBJ1-5 once 16 TRBV23-1 TRBD1 CASTPAPAGTAQPQHF TGCGCCAGCACCCCAGCCCCCGCCGGGACAGCTCAGCCCCAGCATTTT
TRBJ1-1 NA 13 TRBV10-3 NA CAAKAGTNTEAFF TGTGCCGCCAAGGCAGGGACAAACACTGAAGCTTTCTTT
TRBJ2-2 NA 15 TRBV6-5 TRBD1 CASRPTGGIAGELFF TGTGCCAGCAGACCTACAGGGGGCATAGCCGGGGAGCTGTTTTTT